The 16 T cell receptor beta chains listed next were all sequenced from one sample in a study of blood T cell repertoires in COVID-19. Sequencing was performed with immunoSEQ multiplex PCR; in TCRdb, only in-frame clones are kept and a portion is missing. The sample includes under 300,000 clones, around 80% seen only once; the top ten take 5% to 6%. Sequenced input: peripheral blood. Source of these receptors: a man of 80 years or more with acute or convalescent COVID-19.

The rearrangement links TRBV7-2 to TRBJ2-1; 9 bases agree with TRBD2. Germline V gene sequence: CDR1 SGHTA, CDR2 FQGNSA. V lost 4 bases and J lost 6; bases outside the gene matches: 7. The CDR3 runs 15 residues. CDR3 sequence: CASSSRTSVVNEQFF. As DNA, the CDR3 is TGTGCCAGCAGCTCGAGGACTAGCGTAGTCAATGAGCAGTTCTTC.

The chain joins TRBV6-2 or TRBV6-3 to TRBJ2-1; 10 bases fit TRBD2. Germline CDR1 MNHEY, CDR2 SVGEGT. The CDR3 sequence is 16 residues long. The trim removed 4 bases at V and 3 bases at J, leaving 6 bases unmatched. The CDR3 protein is CASSWYSGRHYNEQFF. The CDR3 DNA sequence: TGTGCCAGCAGTTGGTATAGCGGGAGGCACTACAATGAGCAGTTCTTC.

The chain has TRBV2 and TRBJ1-4; D is perhaps TRBD1 (5 bases). Per germline, CDR1 SNHLY and CDR2 FYNNEI. Deletions cut 2 bases from V and 8 bases from J, with 12 bases between. The CDR3 extends over 14 amino acids. CDR3: CASSEQGNREKLFF. Written as DNA, the CDR3 is TGTGCCAGCAGTGAACAGGGAAACCGGGAAAAACTGTTTTTT.

The V and J genes are TRBV5-1 and TRBJ2-5; TRBD1 matches 7 bases. CDR1 is SGHRS and CDR2 is YFSETQ in the germline V gene. This CDR3 has 16 amino acids. Trimming cost V 0 bases and J 4 bases; bases outside gene matches: 9. For the CDR3, the DNA is TGCGCCAGCAGCTTGGGGGGACAGCCAGGGAGAGAGACCCAGTACTTC. Translated: CASSLGGQPGRETQYF. The full variable domain, in which reference TRBV5-1 and TRBJ2-5 provide the parts outside the CDR3, is KAGVTQTPRYLIKTRGQQVTLSCSPISGHRSVSWYQQTPGQGLQFLFEYFSETQRNKGNFPGRFSGRQFSNSRSEMNVSTLELGDSALYLCASSLGGQPGRETQYFGPGTRLLVL.

This chain uses TRBV9 with TRBJ2-1; 8 nucleotides match TRBD2. With 0 bases clipped from V and 2 bases from J, the junction kept 4 bases outside the gene matches. CDR1 is SGDLS, CDR2 YYNGEE, per germline. The length of the CDR3 is 16 residues. The CDR3 DNA reads as TGTGCCAGCAGCGTAGGAGGACTAGCCACCTACAATGAGCAGTTCTTC. Translating gives CASSVGGLATYNEQFF.

The chain uses TRBV15 and TRBJ2-7; D is perhaps TRBD1 (6 bases). Germline loops: CDR1 LNHNV, CDR2 YYDKDF (reference sequence). Trimming cost V 0 bases and J 2 bases, with 8 bases left between them. The CDR3 runs to 14 residues. The chain's CDR3 is CATSRDRGTYEQYF. The CDR3 DNA reads TGTGCCACCAGCAGAGACAGGGGCACCTACGAGCAGTACTTC.

This chain connects TRBV7-8 to TRBJ2-5; TRBD2 aligns across 13 bases. V lost 5 bases and J lost 2; bases outside the gene matches: 5. Germline loops: CDR1 SGHVS, CDR2 FQNEAQ. The length of the CDR3 is 16 residues. The CDR3 DNA sequence: TGTGCCAGCAGCATACGACTAGCGGGGGGTCAAGAGACCCAGTACTTC. Amino acids: CASSIRLAGGQETQYF. The complete variable domain, with remaining parts taken from reference TRBV7-8 and TRBJ2-5, reads GAGVSQSPRYKVAKRGQDVALRCDPISGHVSLFWYQQALGQGPEFLTYFQNEAQLDKSGLPSDRFFAERPEGSVSTLKIQRTQQEDSAVYLCASSIRLAGGQETQYFGPGTRLLVL.

The genes are TRBV3-1 (or the pseudogene TRBV3-2) and TRBJ2-7; 7 bases align to TRBD2. The V gene end was trimmed by 5 bases and the J gene end by 4 bases; junction bases not matched to a gene: 14. The CDR3 totals 16 residues. CDR1 is LGHDT and CDR2 is YNNKEL in the germline V gene (reference sequence). CDR3 nucleotides: TGTGCCAGCAGCTCCCGGGGAGGGATTTTAGTTTACGAGCAGTACTTC. Translated, it gives CASSSRGGILVYEQYF.

The chain carries TRBV5-1 and TRBJ2-1, with 11 nucleotides matching TRBD2. Germline CDR1 SGHRS, CDR2 YFSETQ. The CDR3 length is 17 residues. V dropped 0 bases and J dropped 9; count of bases not matched to a gene: 11. The CDR3 DNA follows: TGCGCCAGCAGCTTGGGGACTAGCGGGTCGACTAATCGTGAGCAGTTCTTC. Its translation: CASSLGTSGSTNREQFF.

The rearrangement uses TRBV12-3 or TRBV12-4 and TRBJ1-1, with D possibly being TRBD1 (5 bases). Trimming left V 5 bases short and J 7 bases short, with 11 bases between. The CDR3 spans 12 residues. The CDR3 loop reads CASSRQTGEAFF. In nucleotides, the CDR3 is TGTGCCAGCAGTCGACAGACTGGTGAAGCTTTCTTT.

The chain employs TRBV14 and TRBJ2-1; D is uncertain. Germline values: CDR1 SGHDN, CDR2 FVKESK. Trimming removed 0 bases at V and 9 bases at J, with 9 bases between. The CDR3 sequence is 13 residues long. The CDR3 DNA is TGTGCCAGCAGCCAAGATTCCCGAGGTGAGCAGTTCTTC. This translates into CASSQDSRGEQFF.

The chain carries TRBV6-5 and TRBJ2-7, with 11 bases aligning to TRBD2. There are 15 residues in the CDR3. V shed 6 bases and J 5 bases; nucleotides not matched to a gene: 9. Germline lookup yields CDR1 MNHEY and CDR2 SVGAGI. The CDR3 sequence is CASRVIAGGPDEQYF. For the CDR3, the DNA is TGTGCCAGCAGGGTAATAGCGGGGGGGCCTGACGAGCAGTACTTC.

The gene calls are TRBV6-5 and TRBJ2-5; D gene unclear. The V end was cut by 8 bases, the J end by 2 bases, with 12 bases between. The CDR3 spans 13 residues. Germline lookup yields CDR1 MNHEY and CDR2 SVGAGI. The CDR3 reads CASCSFLQETQYF. CDR3 nucleotide sequence: TGTGCCAGCTGCAGTTTTCTGCAAGAGACCCAGTACTTC.

The chain carries TRBV7-8 and TRBJ2-6; 14 nucleotides line up with TRBD2. This CDR3 comprises 21 residues. CDR1 and CDR2 from the germline V gene are SGHVS and FQNEAQ. After removal of 1 base from V and 2 bases from J, the junction contained 10 bases not matched to a gene. As DNA, the CDR3 is TGTGCCAGCAGCTTAGTGCAGAGCCCGGGACTAGCGGGAGCTGGGGCCAACGTCCTGACTTTC. Encoded protein: CASSLVQSPGLAGAGANVLTF.

This sequence joins TRBV30 and TRBJ2-7; 8 nucleotides line up with TRBD1. After removal of 8 bases from V and 4 bases from J, the junction contained 16 bases not matched to a gene. The CDR3 consists of 15 residues. Germline CDR1 and CDR2: GTSNPN and SVGIG (reference sequence). CDR3 DNA sequence: TGTGCCCGCCAACCTAAGACAGGGGATCTATACGAGCAGTACTTC. The encoded protein is CARQPKTGDLYEQYF.

This clone was observed a single time. This chain joins TRBV28 and TRBJ2-3, with TRBD1 identical over 12 bases. The CDR3 is made up of 15 amino acids. Unmatched junction bases numbered 7, after V lost 8 bases and J lost 4 bases. CDR1 MDHEN and CDR2 SYDVKM come from the germline V gene. This CDR3 is CASHSGTGGADTQYF. For the CDR3, the DNA is TGTGCCAGCCATTCCGGGACAGGGGGCGCAGATACGCAGTATTTT.